The clone carrying this T cell receptor (beta chain) was counted many times. The antigen remains unidentified. The entire patient cohort was treatment-naive prior to thyroid surgery. The data were obtained in a study of metastatic and nonmetastatic thyroid tumors. Points from the study as a whole: Reportedly, malignant thyroid tumors had significantly higher TCR beta diversity than benign nodules, in blood and tumor.

TCRdb re-analyzed the PCR reads using MiXCR. The sample contains some 15,000 clones, around 30% of which appear only once. CDR3 length: 12 amino acids. Germline CDR1 KGHSY, CDR2 FQNENV. The V gene lost 0 bases and the J gene lost 1 base, with 0 bases spanning the gap. V usage is TRBV16 and J usage is TRBJ1-2; D call uncertain. The sequence was obtained from a female donor with papillary thyroid cancer or a benign thyroid nodule (not recorded which). Some clones in this sample may be carry-over from other donors' samples. Material: tumor tissue. CDR3 loop: CASSQSNYGYTF. The CDR3 DNA reads as TGTGCCAGCAGCCAATCTAACTATGGCTACACCTTC.